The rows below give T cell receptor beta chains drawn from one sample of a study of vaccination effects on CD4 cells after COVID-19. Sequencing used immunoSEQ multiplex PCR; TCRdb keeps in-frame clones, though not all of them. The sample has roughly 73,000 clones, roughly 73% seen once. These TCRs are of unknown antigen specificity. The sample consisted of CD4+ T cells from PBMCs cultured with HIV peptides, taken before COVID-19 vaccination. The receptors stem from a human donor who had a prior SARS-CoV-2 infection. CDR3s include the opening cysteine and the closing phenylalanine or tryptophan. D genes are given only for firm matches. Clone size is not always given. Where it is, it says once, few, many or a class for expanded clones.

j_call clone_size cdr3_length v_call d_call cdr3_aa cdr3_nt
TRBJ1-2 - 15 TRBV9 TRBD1 CASSVGDRPFYGYTF TGTGCCAGCAGCGTCGGGGACAGGCCCTTCTATGGCTACACCTTC
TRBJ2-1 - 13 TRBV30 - CAWSLTTYNEQFF TGTGCCTGGAGTCTAACTACCTACAATGAGCAGTTCTTC
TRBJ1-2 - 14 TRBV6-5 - CASSYSDDGYGYTF TGTGCCAGCAGTTACTCGGACGATGGCTATGGCTACACCTTC
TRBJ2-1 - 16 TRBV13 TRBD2 CASSITSGETYNEQFF TGTGCCAGCAGCATAACTAGCGGGGAAACCTACAATGAGCAGTTCTTC
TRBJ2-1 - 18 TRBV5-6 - CASSLTSIRVMSYNEQFF TGTGCCAGCAGCTTGACCTCAATTCGGGTGATGTCCTACAATGAGCAGTTCTTC
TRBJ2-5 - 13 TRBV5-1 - CASSLAVEETQYF TGCGCCAGCAGCTTGGCCGTGGAAGAGACCCAGTACTTC
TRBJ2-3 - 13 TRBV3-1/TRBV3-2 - CASSQIRSGTQYF TGTGCCAGCAGCCAAATCCGGTCAGGTACGCAGTATTTT
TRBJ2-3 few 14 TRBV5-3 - CARSLYGTADTQYF TGTGCCAGAAGCTTGTACGGGACTGCCGATACGCAGTATTTT
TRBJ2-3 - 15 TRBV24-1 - CATSPPDSSTDTQYF TGTGCCACCAGTCCCCCGGACAGTAGCACAGATACGCAGTATTTT
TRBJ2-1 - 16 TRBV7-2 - CASSLDGGKLGSEQFF TGTGCCAGCAGCTTAGATGGCGGGAAACTTGGTAGTGAGCAGTTCTTC
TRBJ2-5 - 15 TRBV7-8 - CASSHRDFPLETQYF TGTGCCAGCAGCCACCGGGACTTCCCGCTGGAGACCCAGTACTTC
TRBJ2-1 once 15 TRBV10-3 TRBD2 CAISVASGSSNEQFF TGTGCCATCAGTGTCGCTAGCGGGAGTTCGAATGAGCAGTTCTTC
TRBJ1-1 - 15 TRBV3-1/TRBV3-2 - CASSQQGHPNTEAFF TGTGCCAGCAGCCAACAGGGACACCCGAACACTGAAGCTTTCTTT
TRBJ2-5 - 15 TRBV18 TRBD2 CASSPLAGYQETQYF TGTGCCAGCTCACCACTAGCGGGTTACCAAGAGACCCAGTACTTC
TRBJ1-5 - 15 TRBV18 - CASSPQGRVNQPQHF TGTGCCAGCTCACCACAGGGCAGGGTCAATCAGCCCCAGCATTTT
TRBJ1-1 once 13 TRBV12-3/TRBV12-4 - CASTYGRNTEAFF TGTGCCAGCACATATGGTCGGAACACTGAAGCTTTCTTT
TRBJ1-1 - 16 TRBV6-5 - CASSYTPGPRGTEAFF TGTGCCAGCAGTTACACCCCTGGGCCCCGTGGCACTGAAGCTTTCTTT
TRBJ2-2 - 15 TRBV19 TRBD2 CASSTGTSGSGELFF TGTGCCAGTAGTACCGGGACTAGTGGGTCCGGGGAGCTGTTTTTT
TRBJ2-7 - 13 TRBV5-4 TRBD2 CATRGSSSYEQYF TGTGCCACGCGGGGGAGCAGCTCCTACGAGCAGTACTTC
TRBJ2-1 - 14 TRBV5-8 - CATYDWSSYNEQFF TGTGCCACCTATGACTGGAGCTCCTACAATGAGCAGTTCTTC
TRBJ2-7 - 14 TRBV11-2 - CASSVLGSSYEQYF TGTGCCAGCAGCGTCCTGGGAAGCTCCTACGAGCAGTACTTC
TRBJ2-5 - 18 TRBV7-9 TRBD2 CASSHGTSGSIGPETQYF TGTGCCAGCAGCCACGGGACTAGCGGGAGTATAGGCCCCGAGACCCAGTACTTC
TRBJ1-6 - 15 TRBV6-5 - CASSYWDGENSPLHF TGTGCCAGCAGTTACTGGGACGGCGAGAATTCACCCCTCCACTTT
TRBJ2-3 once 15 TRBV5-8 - CASSLVGEGTDTQYF TGTGCCAGCAGCTTGGTGGGGGAGGGCACAGATACGCAGTATTTT
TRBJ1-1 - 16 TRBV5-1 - CASSLDAGFTNTEAFF TGCGCCAGCAGCTTGGATGCTGGGTTTACGAACACTGAAGCTTTCTTT
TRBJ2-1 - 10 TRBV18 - CASSRAEQFF TGTGCCAGCTCACGCGCTGAGCAGTTCTTC
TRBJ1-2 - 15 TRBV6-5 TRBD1 CASSYSSGGDYGYTF TGTGCCAGCAGTTACTCGTCAGGGGGAGACTATGGCTACACCTTC
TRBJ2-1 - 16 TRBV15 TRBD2 CATSPRSGRASNEQFF TGTGCCACCAGCCCCCGAAGCGGGAGGGCCTCCAATGAGCAGTTCTTC
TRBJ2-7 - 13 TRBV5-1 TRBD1 CASSFTGVGEQYF TGCGCCAGCAGCTTCACAGGGGTGGGAGAGCAGTACTTC
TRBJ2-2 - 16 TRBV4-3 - CASSQGPPPNTGELFF TGCGCCAGCAGCCAAGGTCCCCCCCCTAACACCGGGGAGCTGTTTTTT
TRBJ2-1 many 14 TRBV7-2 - CASRPQGAYNEQFF TGTGCCAGCCGACCGCAGGGAGCCTACAATGAGCAGTTCTTC
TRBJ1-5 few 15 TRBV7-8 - CASSPGGGYRQPQHF TGTGCCAGCAGCCCCGGGGGTGGCTATCGTCAGCCCCAGCATTTT
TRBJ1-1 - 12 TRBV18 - CASSTGSSEAFF TGTGCCAGCTCAACGGGGTCCTCTGAAGCTTTCTTT
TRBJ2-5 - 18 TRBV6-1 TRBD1 CASSAKIKGQGAGETQYF TGTGCCAGCAGTGCAAAGATAAAAGGACAGGGGGCGGGAGAGACCCAGTACTTC
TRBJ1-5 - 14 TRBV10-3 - CAISGDFSNQPQHF TGTGCCATCAGTGGGGACTTTAGCAATCAGCCCCAGCATTTT